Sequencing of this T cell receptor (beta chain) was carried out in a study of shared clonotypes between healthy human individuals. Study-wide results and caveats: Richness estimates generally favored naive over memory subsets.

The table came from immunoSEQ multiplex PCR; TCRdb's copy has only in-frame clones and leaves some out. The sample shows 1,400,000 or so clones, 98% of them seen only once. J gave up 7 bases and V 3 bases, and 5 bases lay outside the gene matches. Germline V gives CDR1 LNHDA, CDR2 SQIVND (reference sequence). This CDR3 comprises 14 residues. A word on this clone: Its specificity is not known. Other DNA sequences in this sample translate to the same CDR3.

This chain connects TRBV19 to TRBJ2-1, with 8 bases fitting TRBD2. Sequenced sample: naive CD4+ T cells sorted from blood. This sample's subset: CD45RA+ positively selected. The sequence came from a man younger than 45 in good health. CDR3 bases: TGTGCCAGTAGTATCCTAGCGGGTGGGAATGAGCAGTTCTTC. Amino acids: CASSILAGGNEQFF.